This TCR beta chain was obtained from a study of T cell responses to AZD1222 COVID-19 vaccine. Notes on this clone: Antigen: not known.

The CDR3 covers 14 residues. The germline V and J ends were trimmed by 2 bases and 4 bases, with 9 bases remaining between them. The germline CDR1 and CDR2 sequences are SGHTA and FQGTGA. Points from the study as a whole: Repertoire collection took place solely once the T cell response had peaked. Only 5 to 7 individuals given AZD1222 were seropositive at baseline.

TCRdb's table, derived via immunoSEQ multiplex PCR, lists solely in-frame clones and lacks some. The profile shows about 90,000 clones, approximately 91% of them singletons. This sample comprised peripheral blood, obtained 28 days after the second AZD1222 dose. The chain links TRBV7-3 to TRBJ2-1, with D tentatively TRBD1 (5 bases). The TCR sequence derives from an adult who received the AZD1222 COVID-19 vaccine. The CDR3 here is CASSLGQVYNEQFF. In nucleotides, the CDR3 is TGTGCCAGCAGCTTAGGACAAGTTTACAATGAGCAGTTCTTC.